This T cell receptor (beta chain) stems from a study of T cells in Graves' hyperthyroidism and ophthalmopathy. Study as a whole: At initial diagnosis, before any treatment had begun, peripheral blood was obtained.

Worth noting for this clonotype: The antigen is unknown.

A NOSPECS grade of at least 4, a Clinical Activity Score of at least 3 and duration under 3 months were recorded in ophthalmopathy patients. PBMCs were sourced from around 10 ml fresh peripheral blood. The V gene end was trimmed by 1 base and the J gene end by 3 bases; junction bases not matched to a gene: 7. Germline CDR1 and CDR2: DFQATT and SNEGSKA (reference sequence). The CDR3 spans 16 residues. Researchers took RNA transcripts and amplified the TCR beta CDR3 regions from them. First-round RT-PCR with HTBI primers amplified the TCR CDR3 region. TCRdb analysed the multiplex PCR reads with MiXCR anew, one entry per CDR3 protein. The sample yields around 500,000 distinct CDR3 sequences, more than 15% seen once. Study-wide results and caveats: Classification by a 13 V-J model distinguished ophthalmopathy from stable hyperthyroidism.

Sequencing was done on a sample of blood. The V call is TRBV20-1, the J call TRBJ2-2, with 8 nucleotides matching TRBD2. This TCR came from a woman aged 30 to 39 with Graves' ophthalmopathy. For the CDR3, the DNA is TGCAGTGCTAGAGGGGGCGGGAGGACCCACACCGGGGAGCTGTTTTTT. This sequence encodes CSARGGGRTHTGELFF.